The source of this T cell receptor beta chain is a study of cytomegalovirus exposure and HLA in healthy donors. Whole-study results and caveats: Analyses of presence/absence relied on an assumption of roughly uniform sequencing depth across donors.

The study ran its PCR with 60 Vbeta and 13 Jbeta primers. The assay was immunoSEQ multiplex PCR, and TCRdb's table has in-frame clones only and misses some. The data contain about 150,000 clones, 77% of them seen just once; the ten biggest clones take up roughly 1.5%. Germline values: CDR1 KGHSH, CDR2 LQKENI. Trimming took off 5 bases at V and 4 bases at J, with 14 bases between the two ends. The CDR3 is 14 residues long. Points on this clone: Its antigen is unidentified.

The sequenced sample was PBMCs. The chain uses TRBV18 and TRBJ1-2; TRBD1 is a possible D gene (6 bases). This sequence originates from a woman between 25 and 40 years old in good health and CMV-seronegative. CDR3 sequence (DNA): TGTGCCAGCTCAACCGGACAGACAGCCTATGGCTACACCTTC. Its protein product is CASSTGQTAYGYTF.